This TCR beta chain was documented in a study of OX40 agonist ivuxolimab in advanced cancers. This CDR3 contains 18 residues. Germline CDR1 is LGHNA and CDR2 is YNFKEQ. Trimming took 2 bases from V and 2 from J; bases not matched to a gene: 12. Libraries were prepared by immunoSEQ multiplex PCR; TCRdb keeps only in-frame clonotypes and omits some of them. This table holds 75,000 to 100,000 clones, approximately 80% found once. This sequence joins TRBV4-2 and TRBJ2-3, with 8 bases aligning to TRBD2. The TCR was taken from an adult with an advanced solid tumor such as melanoma, head and neck, liver or kidney cancer. The sequencing here drew on CD4+ or CD8+ T cells sorted from blood, taken in a trial of the OX40 agonist ivuxolimab. The CDR3 DNA follows: TGTGCCAGCAGCCAAAGGGGGTCGCGGGGGGCCCCCACAGATACGCAGTATTTT. Amino acids: CASSQRGSRGAPTDTQYF.